This T cell receptor (beta chain) was obtained from a study of shared clonotypes between healthy human individuals. Study-wide context: Donor composition was a couple of women and three men, aged 18 to 49. Three plates were used per donor for CD4 naive, three for CD4 memory, two for CD8 naive and one for CD8 memory.

Germline CDR1 reads SNHLY; CDR2 reads FYNNEI. Deletions cut 4 bases from V and 0 bases from J, with 4 bases between. The CDR3 sequence is 12 residues long. Clones were sequenced by immunoSEQ multiplex PCR, and TCRdb holds only the in-frame ones, with some missing. The sample has about 710,000 clones; 72% are singletons. A note on this clone: A much bigger clone sits one base away, suggesting this may be a read error.

This clonotype originated in a woman aged 25 to 39 in good health. The rearrangement joins TRBV2 to TRBJ2-7; D is uncertain. The sample comprised memory CD4+ T cells sorted from blood. The subset denotes: CD45RA-negative fraction. The CDR3 region is CASSGSSYEQYF. The CDR3 coding sequence is TGTGCCAGCAGTGGCAGCTCCTACGAGCAGTACTTC.